Presented here are 15 T cell receptor beta chains from one specimen sequenced in a study of blood T cell repertoires in COVID-19 (dated by TCRdb to 2020 to 2022). Libraries were made using the immunoSEQ multiplex PCR assay. TCRdb's version of the immuneACCESS table is confined to in-frame rearrangements and falls short of the full clone set. An unresolved V gene accounts for under half of the shortfall where checked; the remainder is of unknown origin. The sample has some 300,000 clones on record, 86% of them singletons. The ten largest clones take up roughly 14% of the sample. The specimen was peripheral blood. The receptors were sampled from a woman aged 70-85 years with COVID-19, enrolled during active disease.

This chain uses TRBV9 with TRBJ2-7, with 11 bases matching TRBD2. CDR3 length equals 16 residues. CDR1 is SGDLS and CDR2 is YYNGEE in the germline V gene. V lost 4 bases to trimming and J lost 5 bases; unmatched junction nucleotides: 11. CDR3 in DNA: TGTGCCAGCAGCCCTCGAGCTAGCGGGGGGTCGGACGAGCAGTACTTC. Encoded protein: CASSPRASGGSDEQYF.

This clone was observed a handful of times. This chain uses TRBV15 with TRBJ1-1; D possibly corresponds to TRBD1 (5 bases). Trimming removed 0 bases from V and 1 base from J, with 9 bases in between. There are 15 residues in the CDR3. Germline V gene data show CDR1 as LNHNV and CDR2 as YYDKDF (reference sequence). The CDR3 DNA reads TGTGCCACCAGCAGAGACAGGGTGAGGAACACTGAAGCTTTCTTT. Translating it yields CATSRDRVRNTEAFF.

The J gene is TRBJ2-7, the V gene TRBV6-4, with 7 bases lining up with TRBD1. The CDR3 extends over 15 amino acids. V gave up 4 bases and J gave up 4 bases; unmatched junction bases: 10. From germline, CDR1 is MRHNA and CDR2 SNTAGT. CDR3 sequence (DNA): TGTGCCAGCAGTGCAAGAAAAGGGACAGATTACGAGCAGTACTTC. This encodes CASSARKGTDYEQYF.

CDR3 DNA sequence: TGCAGCGTTGAGGGCAGCAACTCCTACGAGCAGTACTTC. This sequence encodes CSVEGSNSYEQYF. The chain has TRBV29-1 and TRBJ2-7; D not certain. Trimming pared 3 bases from V and 0 bases from J, leaving 9 bases between. Germline lookup yields CDR1 SQVTM and CDR2 ANQGSEA. The CDR3 is made up of 13 amino acids.

V is TRBV3-1 (or the pseudogene TRBV3-2) and J is TRBJ1-1, with D tentatively TRBD1 (5 bases). Germline values: CDR1 LGHDT, CDR2 YNNKEL (reference sequence). Trimming took off 2 bases at V and 5 bases at J, with 12 bases between the two ends. The CDR3 totals 14 residues. The CDR3 coding sequence is TGTGCCAGCAGCCAAAGAGGGGAGGCAACTGAAGCTTTCTTT. Its protein is CASSQRGEATEAFF.

V and J are TRBV29-1 and TRBJ1-2, with a tentative D call TRBD1 (5 bases). With 1 base removed from V and 5 bases from J, the gap between germline ends came to 14 bases. Germline V gene data show CDR1 as SQVTM and CDR2 as ANQGSEA. This CDR3 has 14 residues. The CDR3 sequence: CSVEGPTATYGYTF. The CDR3 DNA reads as TGCAGCGTTGAAGGTCCGACAGCTACTTATGGCTACACCTTC.

The rearrangement uses TRBV29-1 and TRBJ2-3; the D gene is possibly TRBD1 (6 bases). The CDR3 sequence is 13 residues long. Trimming took off 7 bases at V and 2 bases at J, with 13 bases between the two ends. The germline V gene has CDR1 SQVTM and CDR2 ANQGSEA. The CDR3 region is CSAAGTHTDTQYF. CDR3 bases: TGCAGCGCCGCCGGGACACACACAGATACGCAGTATTTT.

The CDR3 protein is CASPGTGSYEQYF. DNA of the CDR3: TGTGCCAGTCCCGGGACAGGCTCCTACGAGCAGTACTTC. The genes are TRBV19 and TRBJ2-7; the match to TRBD1 covers 8 bases. The CDR3 is 13 residues long. J was trimmed by 0 bases and V by 8 bases; bases with no gene match: 3. The V gene's germline CDR1 is LNHDA and CDR2 SQIVND (reference sequence). The variable domain in full, with the rest retrieved from reference TRBV19 and TRBJ2-7, is DGGITQSPKYLFRKEGQNVTLSCEQNLNHDAMYWYRQDPGQGLRLIYYSQIVNDFQKGDIAEGYSVSREKKESFPLTVTSAQKNPTAFYLCASPGTGSYEQYFGPGTRLTVT.

CDR3 amino acids: CASSQDPTGSSLGYTF. CDR3 sequence (DNA): TGCGCCAGCAGCCAAGATCCCACAGGGTCATCGCTGGGCTACACCTTC. The chain carries TRBV4-3 and TRBJ1-2; maybe TRBD1 (6 bases). V was trimmed by 0 bases and J by 8 bases, leaving 19 bases between them. CDR1 is LGHNA, CDR2 YSLEER, per germline. The CDR3 spans 16 residues.

The chain uses TRBV13 and TRBJ2-3, with 7 positions matching TRBD2. CDR3 length: 16 amino acids. Germline V gene sequence: CDR1 PRHDT, CDR2 FYEKMQ (reference sequence). The V segment lost 2 bases and the J segment 4 bases; nucleotides outside the gene matches: 9. The CDR3 DNA sequence: TGTGCCAGCAGCTTACTGTGGGGGGGAGAAGCAGATACGCAGTATTTT. Translated, it gives CASSLLWGGEADTQYF. Full variable domain (rest looked up from reference TRBV13 and TRBJ2-3): AAGVIQSPRHLIKEKRETATLKCYPIPRHDTVYWYQQGPGQDPQFLISFYEKMQSDKGSIPDRFSAQQFSDYHSELNMSSLELGDSALYFCASSLLWGGEADTQYFGPGTRLTVL.

This sequence joins TRBV18 and TRBJ1-1; 11 nucleotides match TRBD1. The length of the CDR3 is 14 residues. The V gene's germline CDR1 is KGHSH and CDR2 LQKENI. The trim removed 4 bases at V and 5 bases at J, leaving 3 bases unmatched. CDR3 DNA: TGTGCCAGCTCACATGGACAGGGGGCTACTGAAGCTTTCTTT. Translated, it gives CASSHGQGATEAFF.

The rearrangement joins TRBV9 to TRBJ2-7, with D perhaps TRBD2 (5 bases). V gave up 0 bases and J gave up 3 bases, with 13 bases separating them. CDR1 and CDR2 (germline): SGDLS, YYNGEE. This CDR3 contains 15 residues. The CDR3 nucleotides are TGTGCCAGCAGCGTAGCGGCAGCGGCAAACTACGAGCAGTACTTC. The encoded protein is CASSVAAAANYEQYF.

This clone occurred a few times. The chain uses TRBV7-2 and TRBJ2-5; 8 nucleotides match TRBD1. CDR1 is SGHTA, CDR2 FQGNSA, per germline. Losses at the gene ends were 1 base for V and 5 bases for J; bases not matched to a gene: 6. The CDR3 sequence is 15 residues long. The CDR3 DNA is TGTGCCAGCAGCTTAGAGAGACAGGGGTGGGAGACCCAGTACTTC. Protein sequence: CASSLERQGWETQYF.

The J gene is TRBJ1-2, the V gene TRBV13; no definite D call. The CDR3 runs to 16 residues. The germline V gene has CDR1 PRHDT and CDR2 FYEKMQ (reference sequence). Trimming removed 6 bases from V and 0 bases from J, with 17 bases in between. The CDR3 region is CASSNEHGRTNYGYTF. Here the CDR3 DNA reads TGTGCCAGCAGTAACGAGCATGGCAGGACTAACTATGGCTACACCTTC.

This chain joins TRBV27 and TRBJ1-1; D may be TRBD1 (6 bases). Trimming pared 5 bases from V and 8 bases from J, leaving 24 bases between. Germline loops: CDR1 MNHEY, CDR2 SMNVEV (reference sequence). CDR3 size: 16 residues. The CDR3 sequence: CASSLTGLRLSSEAFF. Written as DNA, the CDR3 is TGTGCCAGCAGTCTTACAGGGCTGCGCCTCAGTAGCGAAGCTTTCTTT.